Shown below are 5 T cell receptor beta chains from a single sample sequenced in a study of human T cells and chemical hapten exposure listed by TCRdb under 2021. In the paper's terms, the time point label means: patch test 1, 2 weeks after DPC sensitization. What the treatment or condition label conveys for this sample: therapeutic diphenylcyclopropenone sensitization with weekly scalp DPC. The library came from RACE. The run used a NextSeq 500. The public reads were run again by TCRdb, first through fastp at Q25 and then through MiXCR, and only productive beta chains were kept. Every entry covers one CDR3 protein and lists the most common genes and DNA from its rows. For this sample there are 150,000 to 200,000 distinct CDR3 sequences; approximately 20% appear just once. The ten most abundant clones make up 6% to 8% of the sample. This specimen was whole blood, taken in connection with sensitization to the hapten diphenylcyclopropenone (DPC). These receptor sequences come from a woman between 50 and 59 years old with alopecia areata. Some clones in this sample may be carry-over from other donors' samples.

This clonotype was seen more than once but under ten times. This chain uses TRBV2 with TRBJ2-2; TRBD1 matches 11 bases. CDR1 is SNHLY and CDR2 is FYNNEI in the germline V gene. CDR3 length: 15 residues. Unmatched junction bases numbered 5, after V lost 7 bases and J lost 4 bases. The CDR3 DNA follows: TGTGCCAGCATCATCGGGACAGGGGGCACCGGGGAGCTGTTTTTT. Its translation: CASIIGTGGTGELFF.

The CDR3 nucleotides are TGCGCCAGCAGTGCGCGGGGACCGGGGGACAATGAGCAGTTCTTC. Protein sequence: CASSARGPGDNEQFF. This chain uses TRBV10-1 with TRBJ2-1; possibly TRBD2 for D (6 bases). CDR1 WNHNN and CDR2 SYGVQD come from the germline V gene (reference sequence). The V and J ends lost 4 bases and 5 bases respectively, with 15 bases between them. The CDR3 covers 15 residues.

The chain couples TRBV18 to TRBJ2-7; D is perhaps TRBD1 or TRBD2 (5 bases each). This CDR3 has 15 amino acids. V lost 4 bases to trimming and J lost 6 bases, with 19 bases between them. The germline CDR1 and CDR2 sequences are KGHSH and LQKENI. The CDR3, as DNA: TGTGCCAGCTCACTTACCGGGACCCAAGTCTCCGAGCAGTACTTC. Translation: CASSLTGTQVSEQYF.

The genes are TRBV7-9 and TRBJ2-6, with D maybe TRBD1 (6 bases). Trimming pared 4 bases from V and 2 bases from J, leaving 21 bases between. This CDR3 contains 19 residues. Germline assignment: CDR1 SEHNR and CDR2 FQNEAQ (reference sequence). The DNA for the CDR3 is TGTGCCAGCAGCTCCGGCCCCCGGACAGTACTCCCTGGGGCCAACGTCCTGACTTTC. It yields the protein CASSSGPRTVLPGANVLTF.

The chain has TRBV10-3 and TRBJ1-6, with 9 bases aligning to TRBD1. The CDR3 extends over 19 amino acids. Losses at the gene ends were 10 bases for V and 5 bases for J; bases not matched to a gene: 21. Germline V gene data show CDR1 as ENHRY and CDR2 as SYGVKD. This chain's CDR3 is CATSVVPGTGSQDNSPLHF. For the CDR3, the DNA is TGTGCCACCTCCGTGGTACCCGGGACAGGGAGTCAAGATAATTCACCCCTCCACTTT.